This is a list of T cell receptor beta chains from one sample in a study of technical replicates of blood from a few donors. Produced via immunoSEQ multiplex PCR; TCRdb's table is partial and in-frame only. The data contain tens of thousands of clones, around 95% of them seen just once; the ten biggest clones take up approximately 0.24%. Sequencing input: T cells isolated from PBMCs. Receptor source: a human donor in good health. The conserved cysteine and the conserved F or W are not part of the CDR3 here. The order of the fields is V gene, CDR3 protein.

TRBV6-5 ASSLTSGGGNTEAF
TRBV5-1 ASSRGTIQETQY
TRBV7-9 ASTRLDEQF
TRBV5-6 ASSNNYPGQQY
TRBV4-1 ASSLGGLGSYEQY
TRBV7-6 ASSLASLGALKETQY
TRBV19 ASSISGTGSTNGQY
TRBV28 ASSYSGTGGYGYT
TRBV28 ATRGISSYEQY
TRBV5-1 ASSLAFSTEAF
TRBV7-9 ASSSGQGGSYEQY
TRBV27 ASPKWVDRGFNQPQH
TRBV9 ASSVGQQNYGYT
TRBV6-1 ASRGGIYNSPLH
TRBV10-1 ASSGKTGFSWSSYNSPLH
TRBV6-1 ASSELRAVSTDTQY
TRBV5-1 ASSQIEFTWDFRGSGANVLT
TRBV9 ASSVAHGIVYEQY
TRBV4-1 ASSQPRQGAGGELF
TRBV18 ASSEGLAGGTYEQY
TRBV18 ASSPLTGNTEAF
TRBV7-2 ASSLGRGIYEQY
TRBV4-1 ASDRRLGANVLT
TRBV11-3 ASSSAVVSDTQY
TRBV5-4 ASTQQGGGYNEQF
TRBV6-5 ASSSGLYGYT
TRBV29-1 SVRWTEPGAEAF
TRBV7-9 ASSPTENTEAF
TRBV29-1 SVFGPSNSGGGYNEQF
TRBV18 ASSPAWRGREEQF
TRBV30 AWSVRVNTEAF
TRBV6-5 ASSYSGTGLSDEQY
TRBV5-1 ASSSGNTEAF
TRBV7-9 ASSLVGRGTADTQY
TRBV5-1 ASSLDTGATYNEQF
TRBV9 ASNPGITSGGAETQY
TRBV30 AWGTGGTNTGELF